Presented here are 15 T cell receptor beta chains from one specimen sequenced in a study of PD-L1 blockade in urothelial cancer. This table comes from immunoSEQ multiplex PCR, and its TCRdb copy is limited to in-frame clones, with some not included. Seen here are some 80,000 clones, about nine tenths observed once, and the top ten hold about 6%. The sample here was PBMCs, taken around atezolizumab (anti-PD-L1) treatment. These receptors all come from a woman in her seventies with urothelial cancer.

The CDR3 bases are TGTGCCAGCAGCTCGGGACTAGGGTCCTACGAGCAGTACTTC. This encodes CASSSGLGSYEQYF. This chain joins TRBV7-8 and TRBJ2-7, with 8 bases aligning to TRBD2. Germline loops: CDR1 SGHVS, CDR2 FQNEAQ. The ends lost 4 bases at V and 1 base at J; junction bases unmatched: 3. The CDR3 has 14 residues.

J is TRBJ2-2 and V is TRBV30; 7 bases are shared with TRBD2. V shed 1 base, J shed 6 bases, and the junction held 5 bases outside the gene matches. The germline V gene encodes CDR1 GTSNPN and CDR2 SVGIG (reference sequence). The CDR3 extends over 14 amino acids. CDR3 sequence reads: CAWSGGSSAGELFF. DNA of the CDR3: TGTGCCTGGAGTGGCGGGAGCTCCGCCGGGGAGCTGTTTTTT.

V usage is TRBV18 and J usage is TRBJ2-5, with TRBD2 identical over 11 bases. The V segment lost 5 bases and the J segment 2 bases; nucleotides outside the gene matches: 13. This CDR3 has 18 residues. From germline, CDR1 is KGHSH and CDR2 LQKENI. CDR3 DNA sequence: TGTGCCAGCTCAGCGAATCCGGGACTAGCGGTAACACAAGAGACCCAGTACTTC. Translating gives CASSANPGLAVTQETQYF.

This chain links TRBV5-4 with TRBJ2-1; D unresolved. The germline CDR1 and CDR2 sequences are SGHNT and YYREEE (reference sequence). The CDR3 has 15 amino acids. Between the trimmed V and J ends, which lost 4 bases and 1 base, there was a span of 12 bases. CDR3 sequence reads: CASSLDPRSYNEQFF. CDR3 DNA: TGTGCCAGCAGCCTCGACCCCAGGTCCTACAATGAGCAGTTCTTC.

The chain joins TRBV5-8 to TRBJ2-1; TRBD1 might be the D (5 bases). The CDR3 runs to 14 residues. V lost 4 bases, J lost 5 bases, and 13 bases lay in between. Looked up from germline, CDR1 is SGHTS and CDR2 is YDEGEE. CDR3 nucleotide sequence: TGTGCCAGCAGCACCCGGACAAGCCACAATGAGCAGTTCTTC. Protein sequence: CASSTRTSHNEQFF.

CDR3 sequence reads: CASSYTTGQEETQYF. The CDR3 DNA is TGTGCCAGCAGTTACACTACAGGACAGGAAGAGACCCAGTACTTC. V gene TRBV6-6 combines with J gene TRBJ2-5, with 7 bases fitting TRBD1. CDR3 length: 15 residues. The V and J ends lost 2 bases and 3 bases, in that order; junction bases with no gene match: 6. Germline lookup yields CDR1 MNHNY and CDR2 SVGAGI (reference sequence).

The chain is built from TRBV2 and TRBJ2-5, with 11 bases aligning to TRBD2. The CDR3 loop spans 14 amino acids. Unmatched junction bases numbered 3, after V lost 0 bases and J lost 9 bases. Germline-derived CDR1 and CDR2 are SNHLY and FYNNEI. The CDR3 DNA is TGTGCCAGCAGTGAAGCCGAGACTAGCGGGGCCCAGTACTTC. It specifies CASSEAETSGAQYF.

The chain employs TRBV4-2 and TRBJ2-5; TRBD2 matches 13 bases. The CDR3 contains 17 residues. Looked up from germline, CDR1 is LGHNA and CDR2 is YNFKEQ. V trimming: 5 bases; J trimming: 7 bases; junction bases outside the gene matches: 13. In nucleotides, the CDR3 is TGTGCCAGCAGCTCCCAGACTAGCGGGGGGCGGATAGGGACCCAGTACTTC. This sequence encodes CASSSQTSGGRIGTQYF.

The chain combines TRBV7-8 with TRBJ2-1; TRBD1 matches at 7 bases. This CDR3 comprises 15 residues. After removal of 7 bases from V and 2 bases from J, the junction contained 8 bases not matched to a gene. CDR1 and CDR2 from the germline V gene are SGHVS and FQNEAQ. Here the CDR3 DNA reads TGTGCCAGCACCGGGGACAGCGAACCCTACAATGAGCAGTTCTTC. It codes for CASTGDSEPYNEQFF.

In nucleotides, the CDR3 is TGCAGCGGTGGACTGCCGCAAGAGACCCAGTACTTC. It specifies CSGGLPQETQYF. The chain carries TRBV29-1 and TRBJ2-5; TRBD2 might be the D (5 bases). Trimming shortened V by 7 bases and J by 2 bases, and 11 bases separated the two germline ends. Germline-derived CDR1 and CDR2 are SQVTM and ANQGSEA. This CDR3 contains 12 residues.

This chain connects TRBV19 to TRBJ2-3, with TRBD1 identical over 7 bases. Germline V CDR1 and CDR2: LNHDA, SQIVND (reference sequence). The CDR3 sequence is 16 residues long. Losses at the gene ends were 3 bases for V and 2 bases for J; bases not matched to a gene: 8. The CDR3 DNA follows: TGTGCCAGTAGTATGTCCCGGGACAGTTTCACAGATACGCAGTATTTT. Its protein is CASSMSRDSFTDTQYF.

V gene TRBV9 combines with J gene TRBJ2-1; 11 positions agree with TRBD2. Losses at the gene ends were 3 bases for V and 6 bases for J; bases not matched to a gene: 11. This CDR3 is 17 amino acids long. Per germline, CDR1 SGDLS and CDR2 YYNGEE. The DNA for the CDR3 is TGTGCCAGCAGCGCCCAGAGACTAGCGGGAATGCCCAATGAGCAGTTCTTC. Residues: CASSAQRLAGMPNEQFF.

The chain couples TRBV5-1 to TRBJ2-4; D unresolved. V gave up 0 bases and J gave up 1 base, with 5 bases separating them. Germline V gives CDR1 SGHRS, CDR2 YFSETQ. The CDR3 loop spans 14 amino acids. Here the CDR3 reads CASSLDQAKNIQYF. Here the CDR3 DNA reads TGCGCCAGCAGCTTGGATCAGGCCAAAAACATTCAGTACTTC.

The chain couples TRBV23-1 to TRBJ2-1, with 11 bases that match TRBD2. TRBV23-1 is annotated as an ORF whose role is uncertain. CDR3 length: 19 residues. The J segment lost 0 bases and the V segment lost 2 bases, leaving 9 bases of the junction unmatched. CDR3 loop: CASSQSRTSGGSSYNEQFF. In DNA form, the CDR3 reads TGCGCCAGCAGTCAAAGTCGTACTAGCGGGGGAAGCTCCTACAATGAGCAGTTCTTC.

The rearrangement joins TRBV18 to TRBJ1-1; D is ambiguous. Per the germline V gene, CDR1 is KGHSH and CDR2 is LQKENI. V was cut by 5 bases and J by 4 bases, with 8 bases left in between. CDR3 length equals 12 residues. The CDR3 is CASSSFFTEAFF. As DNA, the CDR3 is TGTGCCAGCTCATCCTTCTTCACTGAAGCTTTCTTT.